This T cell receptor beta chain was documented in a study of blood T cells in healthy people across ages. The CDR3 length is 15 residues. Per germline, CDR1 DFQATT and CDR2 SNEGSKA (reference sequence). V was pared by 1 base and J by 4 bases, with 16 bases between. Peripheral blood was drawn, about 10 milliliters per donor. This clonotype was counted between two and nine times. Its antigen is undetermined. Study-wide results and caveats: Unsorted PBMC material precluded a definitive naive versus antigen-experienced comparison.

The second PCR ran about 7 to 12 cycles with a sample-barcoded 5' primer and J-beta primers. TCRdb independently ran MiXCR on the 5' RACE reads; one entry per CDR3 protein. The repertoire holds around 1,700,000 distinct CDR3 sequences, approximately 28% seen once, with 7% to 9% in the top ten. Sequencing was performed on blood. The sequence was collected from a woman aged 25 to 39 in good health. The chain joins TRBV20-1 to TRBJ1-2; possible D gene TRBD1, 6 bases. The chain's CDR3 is CSARGMSLDSYGYTF. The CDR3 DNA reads TGCAGTGCTAGAGGAATGAGTCTGGACAGCTATGGCTACACCTTC.